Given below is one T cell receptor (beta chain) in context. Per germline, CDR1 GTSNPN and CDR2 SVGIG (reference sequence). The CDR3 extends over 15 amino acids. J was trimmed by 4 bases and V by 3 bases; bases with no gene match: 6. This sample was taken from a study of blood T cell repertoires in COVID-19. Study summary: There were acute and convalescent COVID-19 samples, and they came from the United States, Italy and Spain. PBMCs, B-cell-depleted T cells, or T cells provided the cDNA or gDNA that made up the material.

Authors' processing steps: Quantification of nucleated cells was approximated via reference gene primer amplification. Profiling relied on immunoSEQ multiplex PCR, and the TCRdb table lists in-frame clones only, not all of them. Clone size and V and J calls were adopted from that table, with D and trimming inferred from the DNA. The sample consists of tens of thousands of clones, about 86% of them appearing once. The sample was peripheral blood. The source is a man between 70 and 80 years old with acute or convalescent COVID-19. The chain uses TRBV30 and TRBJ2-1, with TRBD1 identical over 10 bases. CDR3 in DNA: TGTGCCTGGAGCGACCTGGGACAGGGGTACAATGAGCAGTTCTTC. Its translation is CAWSDLGQGYNEQFF. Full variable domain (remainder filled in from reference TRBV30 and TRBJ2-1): SQTIHQWPATLVQPVGSPLSLECTVEGTSNPNLYWYRQAAGRGLQLLFYSVGIGQISSEVPQNLSASRPQDRQFILSSKKLLLSDSGFYLCAWSDLGQGYNEQFFGPGTRLTVL.